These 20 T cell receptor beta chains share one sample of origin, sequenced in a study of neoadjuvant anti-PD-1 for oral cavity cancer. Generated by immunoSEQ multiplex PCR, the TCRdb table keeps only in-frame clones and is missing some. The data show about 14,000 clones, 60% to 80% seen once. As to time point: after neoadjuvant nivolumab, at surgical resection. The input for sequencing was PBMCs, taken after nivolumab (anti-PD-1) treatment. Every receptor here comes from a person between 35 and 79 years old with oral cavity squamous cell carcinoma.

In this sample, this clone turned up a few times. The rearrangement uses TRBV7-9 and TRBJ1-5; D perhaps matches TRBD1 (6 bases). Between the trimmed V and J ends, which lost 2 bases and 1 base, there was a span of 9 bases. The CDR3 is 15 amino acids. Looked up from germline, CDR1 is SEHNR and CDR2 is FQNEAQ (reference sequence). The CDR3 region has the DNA TGTGCCAGCAGCTTACAGGGGATGAGCAATCAGCCCCAGCATTTT. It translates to CASSLQGMSNQPQHF.

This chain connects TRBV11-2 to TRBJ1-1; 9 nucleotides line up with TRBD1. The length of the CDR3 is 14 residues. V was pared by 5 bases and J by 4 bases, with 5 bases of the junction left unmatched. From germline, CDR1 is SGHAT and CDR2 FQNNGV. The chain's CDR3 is CASSVGQGSTEAFF. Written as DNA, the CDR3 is TGTGCCAGCAGCGTAGGACAGGGGAGCACTGAAGCTTTCTTT. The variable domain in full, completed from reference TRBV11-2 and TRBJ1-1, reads EAGVAQSPRYKIIEKRQSVAFWCNPISGHATLYWYQQILGQGPKLLIQFQNNGVVDDSQLPKDRFSAERLKGVDSTLKIQPAKLEDSAVYLCASSVGQGSTEAFFGQGTRLTVV.

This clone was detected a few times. The CDR3 sequence: CASSGGKGRWRNEQYF. The DNA for the CDR3 is TGTGCCAGCAGCGGGGGGAAGGGGAGGTGGCGCAACGAGCAGTACTTC. This chain links TRBV11-2 with TRBJ2-7; a possible D gene is TRBD2 (6 bases). The CDR3 has 16 residues. V lost 5 bases and J lost 5, with 22 bases in between. CDR1 is SGHAT, CDR2 FQNNGV, per germline.

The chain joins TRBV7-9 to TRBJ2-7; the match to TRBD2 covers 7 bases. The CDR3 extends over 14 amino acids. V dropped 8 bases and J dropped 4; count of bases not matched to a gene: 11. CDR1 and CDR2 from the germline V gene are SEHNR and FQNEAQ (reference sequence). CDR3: CASGQRTRLYEQYF. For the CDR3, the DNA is TGTGCCAGCGGCCAAAGGACTAGATTATACGAGCAGTACTTC.

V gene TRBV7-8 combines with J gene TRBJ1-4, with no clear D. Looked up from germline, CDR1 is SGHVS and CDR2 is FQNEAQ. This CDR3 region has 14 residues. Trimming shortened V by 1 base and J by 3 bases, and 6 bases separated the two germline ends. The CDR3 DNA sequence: TGTGCCAGCAGCTTAGACGAAGCTAATGAAAAACTGTTTTTT. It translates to CASSLDEANEKLFF.

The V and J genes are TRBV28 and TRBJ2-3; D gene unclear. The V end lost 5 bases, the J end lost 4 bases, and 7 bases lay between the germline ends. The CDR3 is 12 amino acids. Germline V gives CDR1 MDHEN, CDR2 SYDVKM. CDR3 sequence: CASSPYPDTQYF. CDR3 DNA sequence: TGTGCCAGCAGTCCATACCCAGATACGCAGTATTTT.

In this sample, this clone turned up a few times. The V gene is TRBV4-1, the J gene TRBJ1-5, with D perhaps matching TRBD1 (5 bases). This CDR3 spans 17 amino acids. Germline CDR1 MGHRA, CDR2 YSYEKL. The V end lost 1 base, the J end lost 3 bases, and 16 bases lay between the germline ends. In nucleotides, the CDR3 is TGCGCCAGCAGCCAAGGCCTGAGAAAGGGACCCAATCAGCCCCAGCATTTT. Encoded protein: CASSQGLRKGPNQPQHF.

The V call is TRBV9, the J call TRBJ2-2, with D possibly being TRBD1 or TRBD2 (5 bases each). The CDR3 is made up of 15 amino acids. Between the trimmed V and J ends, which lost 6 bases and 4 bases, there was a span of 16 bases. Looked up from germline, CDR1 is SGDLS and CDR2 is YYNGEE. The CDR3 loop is CASTVGTPGTGELFF. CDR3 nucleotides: TGTGCCAGCACCGTGGGGACCCCGGGCACCGGGGAGCTGTTTTTT.

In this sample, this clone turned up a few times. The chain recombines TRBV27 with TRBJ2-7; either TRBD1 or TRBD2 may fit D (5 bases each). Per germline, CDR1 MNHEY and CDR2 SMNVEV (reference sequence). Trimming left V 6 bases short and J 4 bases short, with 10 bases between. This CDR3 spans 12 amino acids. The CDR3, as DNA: TGTGCCAGCAGATGGGGACCTTACGAGCAGTACTTC. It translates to CASRWGPYEQYF.

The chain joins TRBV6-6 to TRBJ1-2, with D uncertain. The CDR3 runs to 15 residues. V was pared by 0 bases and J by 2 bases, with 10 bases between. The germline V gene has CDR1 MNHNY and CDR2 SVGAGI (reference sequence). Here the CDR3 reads CASSYSGVRNYGYTF. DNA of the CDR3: TGTGCCAGCAGTTACTCCGGAGTAAGGAACTATGGCTACACCTTC.

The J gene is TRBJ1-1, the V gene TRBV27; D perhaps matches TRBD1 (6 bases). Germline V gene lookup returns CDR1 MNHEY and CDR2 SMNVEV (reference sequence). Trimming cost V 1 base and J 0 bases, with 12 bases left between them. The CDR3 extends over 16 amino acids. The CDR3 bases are TGTGCCAGCAGTTTATTAGGGGGGGGGTTGAACACTGAAGCTTTCTTT. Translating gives CASSLLGGGLNTEAFF.

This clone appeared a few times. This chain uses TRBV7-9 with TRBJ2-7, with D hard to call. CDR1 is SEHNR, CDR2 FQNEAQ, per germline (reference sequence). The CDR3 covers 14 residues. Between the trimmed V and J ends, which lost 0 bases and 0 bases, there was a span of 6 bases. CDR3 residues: CASSLAHSSYEQYF. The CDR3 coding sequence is TGTGCCAGCAGCTTAGCGCACAGCTCCTACGAGCAGTACTTC.

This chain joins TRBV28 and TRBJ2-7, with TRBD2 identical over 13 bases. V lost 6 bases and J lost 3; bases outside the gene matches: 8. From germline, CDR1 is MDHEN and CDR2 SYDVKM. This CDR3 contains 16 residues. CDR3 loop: CASSQLTSGRYYEQYF. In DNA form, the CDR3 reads TGTGCCAGCAGCCAACTGACTAGCGGGAGGTACTACGAGCAGTACTTC.

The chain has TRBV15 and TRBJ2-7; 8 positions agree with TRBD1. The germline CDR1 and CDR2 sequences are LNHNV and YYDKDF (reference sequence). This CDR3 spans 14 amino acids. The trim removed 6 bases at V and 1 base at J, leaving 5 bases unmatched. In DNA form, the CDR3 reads TGTGCCACCAGACACACAGGGGGTTCCTACGAGCAGTACTTC. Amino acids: CATRHTGGSYEQYF. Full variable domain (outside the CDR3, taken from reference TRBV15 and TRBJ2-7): DAMVIQNPRYQVTQFGKPVTLSCSQTLNHNVMYWYQQKSSQAPKLLFHYYDKDFNNEADTPDNFQSRRPNTSFCFLDIRSPGLGDTAMYLCATRHTGGSYEQYFGPGTRLTVT.

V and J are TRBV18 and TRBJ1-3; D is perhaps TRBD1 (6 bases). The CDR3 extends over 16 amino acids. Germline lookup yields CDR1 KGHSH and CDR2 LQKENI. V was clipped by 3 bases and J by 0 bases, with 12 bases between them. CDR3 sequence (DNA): TGTGCCAGCTCACCCACAGGGCCTAGCTCTGGAAACACCATATATTTT. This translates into CASSPTGPSSGNTIYF.

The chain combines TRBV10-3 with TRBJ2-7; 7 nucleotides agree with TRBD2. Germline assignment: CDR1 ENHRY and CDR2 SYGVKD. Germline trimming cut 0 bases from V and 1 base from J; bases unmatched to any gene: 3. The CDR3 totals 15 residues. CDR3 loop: CAISESTGGSYEQYF. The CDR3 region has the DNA TGTGCCATCAGTGAGTCGACGGGGGGTTCCTACGAGCAGTACTTC.

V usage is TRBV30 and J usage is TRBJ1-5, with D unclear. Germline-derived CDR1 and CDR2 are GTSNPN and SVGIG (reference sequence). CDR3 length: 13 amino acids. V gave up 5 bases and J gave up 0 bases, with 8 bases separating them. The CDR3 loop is CAWAIDSNQPQHF. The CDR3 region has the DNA TGTGCCTGGGCTATAGATAGCAATCAGCCCCAGCATTTT. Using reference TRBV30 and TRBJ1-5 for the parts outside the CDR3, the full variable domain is SQTIHQWPATLVQPVGSPLSLECTVEGTSNPNLYWYRQAAGRGLQLLFYSVGIGQISSEVPQNLSASRPQDRQFILSSKKLLLSDSGFYLCAWAIDSNQPQHFGDGTRLSIL.

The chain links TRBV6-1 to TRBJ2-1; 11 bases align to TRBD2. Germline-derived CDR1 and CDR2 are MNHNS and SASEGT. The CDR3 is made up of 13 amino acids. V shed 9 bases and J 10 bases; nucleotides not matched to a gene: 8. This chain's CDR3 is CASLLAGGSEQFF. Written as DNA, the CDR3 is TGTGCCAGTCTGTTAGCGGGAGGGAGCGAGCAGTTCTTC.

CDR3 loop: CAISERGQGIYEQYF. The CDR3, as DNA: TGTGCCATCAGTGAGCGGGGACAGGGGATCTACGAGCAGTACTTC. The chain is built from TRBV10-3 and TRBJ2-7, with 10 bases aligning to TRBD1. Trimming at V came to 2 bases and at J to 3 bases, leaving 4 bases not matched to a gene. The CDR3 totals 15 residues. Per the germline V gene, CDR1 is ENHRY and CDR2 is SYGVKD.

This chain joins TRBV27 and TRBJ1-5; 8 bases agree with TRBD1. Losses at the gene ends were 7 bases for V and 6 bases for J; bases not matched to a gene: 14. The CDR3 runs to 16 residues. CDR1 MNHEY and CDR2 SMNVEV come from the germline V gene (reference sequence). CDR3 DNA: TGTGCCAGCACGCCGACAGGGGTACCTTCCGGTCAGCCCCAGCATTTT. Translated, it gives CASTPTGVPSGQPQHF.